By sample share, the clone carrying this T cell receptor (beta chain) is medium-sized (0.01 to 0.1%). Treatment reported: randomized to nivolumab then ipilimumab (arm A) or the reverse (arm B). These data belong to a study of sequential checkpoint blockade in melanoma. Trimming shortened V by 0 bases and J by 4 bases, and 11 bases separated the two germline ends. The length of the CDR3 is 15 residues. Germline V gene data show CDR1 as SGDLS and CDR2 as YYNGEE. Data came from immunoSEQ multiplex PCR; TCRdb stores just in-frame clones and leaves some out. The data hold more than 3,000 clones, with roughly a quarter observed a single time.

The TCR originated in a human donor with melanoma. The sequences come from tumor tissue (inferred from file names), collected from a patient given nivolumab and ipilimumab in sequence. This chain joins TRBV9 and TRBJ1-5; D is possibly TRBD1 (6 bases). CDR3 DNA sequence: TGTGCCAGCAGCGTAGCGGGGACACAGAATCAGCCCCAGCATTTT. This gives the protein CASSVAGTQNQPQHF.